This entry lists 20 T cell receptor beta chains sequenced from one sample in a study of early stage breast cancer tumors. Measured with immunoSEQ multiplex PCR; TCRdb has only the in-frame clones, and not every one. Seen here are fewer than 70,000 clones, less than 90% observed once, and the top ten hold approximately 4.8%. Material: blood. All receptors derive from a person aged 40-50 years with breast cancer.

CDR3 bases: TGTGCCAGCAGCTTAAGCACAGGCGGGGATGAAAAACTGTTTTTT. Amino acids: CASSLSTGGDEKLFF. The rearrangement uses TRBV7-6 and TRBJ1-4; D perhaps matches TRBD1 (5 bases). CDR1 is SGHVS, CDR2 FNYEAQ, per germline. CDR3 size: 15 residues. The germline V and J ends were trimmed by 2 bases and 6 bases, with 13 bases remaining between them.

The rearrangement uses TRBV28 and TRBJ2-4; 9 bases fit TRBD1. This CDR3 comprises 16 residues. Trimming took 3 bases from V and 2 from J; bases not matched to a gene: 5. Germline CDR1 MDHEN, CDR2 SYDVKM. The DNA for the CDR3 is TGTGCCAGCAGTTTTTGGGGGACAGGGTCCAAAAACATTCAGTACTTC. Translation gives CASSFWGTGSKNIQYF.

V gene TRBV9 combines with J gene TRBJ1-1; tentative D call: TRBD1 (6 bases). Trimming removed 4 bases at V and 1 base at J, with 14 bases between. From germline, CDR1 is SGDLS and CDR2 YYNGEE. The length of the CDR3 is 15 residues. In DNA, the CDR3 is TGTGCCAGCAGCAAAGCCGGCAGGGGGAACACTGAAGCTTTCTTT. As protein: CASSKAGRGNTEAFF.

DNA of the CDR3: TGTGCCTGGAGTGTAGGGGACCAAAATCAGCCCCAGCATTTT. Its protein product is CAWSVGDQNQPQHF. The V and J genes are TRBV30 and TRBJ1-5; maybe TRBD1 (5 bases). The germline V gene encodes CDR1 GTSNPN and CDR2 SVGIG (reference sequence). The ends were cut back, 0 bases at V and 4 bases at J, with 10 bases in the middle. The CDR3 runs 14 residues.

J is TRBJ2-2 and V is TRBV10-2, with D maybe TRBD2 (7 bases). The germline V and J ends were trimmed by 5 bases and 3 bases, with 16 bases remaining between them. The CDR3 is 16 residues long. Germline V gives CDR1 WSHSY, CDR2 SAAADI. The DNA for the CDR3 is TGCGCCAGCAGTAAGGGGGGGCTAGCGGACACCGGGGAGCTGTTTTTT. It translates to CASSKGGLADTGELFF.

This clone was detected only once. The V call is TRBV25-1, the J call TRBJ2-1; 9 bases are shared with TRBD1. CDR1 MGHDK and CDR2 SYGVNS come from the germline V gene. The CDR3 contains 15 residues. J gave up 8 bases and V 6 bases, and 11 bases lay outside the gene matches. The CDR3 DNA reads as TGTGCCAGCAGCACCAGACAGGGGGGTTGGGATGAGCAGTTCTTC. Protein product: CASSTRQGGWDEQFF.

The chain uses TRBV2 and TRBJ2-7; D is unresolved. CDR1 and CDR2 from the germline V gene are SNHLY and FYNNEI. V lost 8 bases, J lost 2 bases, and 7 bases lay in between. The CDR3 sequence is 11 residues long. CDR3 in DNA: TGTGCCAGCGGCACCGCCTACGAGCAGTACTTC. Translated, it gives CASGTAYEQYF.

The chain combines TRBV6-4 with TRBJ2-1; possible D gene TRBD2, 5 bases. The V gene lost 3 bases and the J gene lost 7 bases, with 13 bases spanning the gap. Germline V lookup: CDR1 MRHNA, CDR2 SNTAGT. This CDR3 is built from 14 residues. DNA for the CDR3: TGTGCCAGCAGTGAACTAGTAGGGTCTAATGAGCAGTTCTTC. Its protein is CASSELVGSNEQFF.

This clone was seen a handful of times. This chain uses TRBV19 with TRBJ1-5; TRBD1 is a possible D gene (6 bases). V was trimmed by 10 bases and J by 4 bases, leaving 20 bases between them. Germline CDR1 LNHDA, CDR2 SQIVND (reference sequence). The CDR3 runs 15 residues. In DNA, the CDR3 is TGTGCCACCACGCGTAGGGACAAGCCTAATCAGCCCCAGCATTTT. Its translation is CATTRRDKPNQPQHF.

This clone appeared a few times. The chain carries TRBV28 and TRBJ1-5; TRBD1 agrees at 7 bases. Unmatched junction bases numbered 10, after V lost 8 bases and J lost 6 bases. The germline V gene has CDR1 MDHEN and CDR2 SYDVKM. The CDR3 has 14 amino acids. CDR3 in DNA: TGTGCCAGCTCCCAGGGGGGAACTGCTCAGCCCCAGCATTTT. Translating it yields CASSQGGTAQPQHF.

The chain is built from TRBV5-1 and TRBJ2-3; D perhaps matches TRBD2 (6 bases). CDR1 and CDR2 from the germline V gene are SGHRS and YFSETQ. This CDR3 region has 15 residues. The V end lost 4 bases, the J end lost 0 bases, and 12 bases lay between the germline ends. The CDR3 nucleotides are TGCGCCAGCAGCAAGACTAGTTCTAGCACAGATACGCAGTATTTT. It is translated as CASSKTSSSTDTQYF.

This clone has more than one count but fewer than ten. This sequence joins TRBV25-1 and TRBJ2-2, with a tentative D call TRBD2 (6 bases). CDR1 and CDR2 from the germline V gene are MGHDK and SYGVNS. Between the trimmed V and J ends, which lost 2 bases and 3 bases, there was a span of 10 bases. The CDR3 has 15 residues. The CDR3 DNA sequence: TGTGCCAGCAGTGAAGGGGAGCGGGACACCGGGGAGCTGTTTTTT. Protein sequence: CASSEGERDTGELFF.

CDR3 sequence: CASSLVSESYNEQFF. In nucleotides, the CDR3 is TGCGCCAGCAGCTTGGTGTCGGAATCCTACAATGAGCAGTTCTTC. The chain combines TRBV5-1 with TRBJ2-1; D remains unclear. V was shortened by 0 bases and J by 1 base, with 8 bases between the two germline ends. CDR1 is SGHRS, CDR2 YFSETQ, per germline. This CDR3 is built from 15 residues.

This clone was counted a single time. The CDR3 coding sequence is TGTGCCAGCAGCTTAGGGCGGGGAAACACCATATATTTT. Translating gives CASSLGRGNTIYF. The chain is built from TRBV13 and TRBJ1-3; D unresolved. V gave up 0 bases and J gave up 4 bases, with 4 bases separating them. The CDR3 extends over 13 amino acids. CDR1 is PRHDT and CDR2 is FYEKMQ in the germline V gene (reference sequence).

A few counts support this clone. This chain links TRBV27 with TRBJ1-5; D is possibly TRBD1 (5 bases). The CDR3 covers 15 residues. Germline assignment: CDR1 MNHEY and CDR2 SMNVEV (reference sequence). V lost 6 bases and J 2 bases, leaving 14 bases between the germline ends. In DNA, the CDR3 is TGTGCCAGCAGACTAGTGGGGGGAGGCAATCAGCCCCAGCATTTT. Its protein product is CASRLVGGGNQPQHF.

Only one count was recorded for this clone. The rearrangement links TRBV30 to TRBJ2-3; 8 bases agree with TRBD1. Germline V lookup: CDR1 GTSNPN, CDR2 SVGIG (reference sequence). V dropped 1 base and J dropped 3; count of bases not matched to a gene: 3. CDR3 size: 14 residues. CDR3 nucleotides: TGTGCCTGGAGTGAGCAGGGGGCAACAGATACGCAGTATTTT. Its protein is CAWSEQGATDTQYF.

This clone was seen only once. This chain joins TRBV30 and TRBJ2-2; TRBD2 matches 7 bases. V was pared by 0 bases and J by 4 bases, with 14 bases of the junction left unmatched. The CDR3 length is 18 residues. Germline assignment: CDR1 GTSNPN and CDR2 SVGIG (reference sequence). The CDR3 DNA reads TGTGCCTGGAGTGTAGGTTTTATGGGGGGGGTCTTCACCGGGGAGCTGTTTTTT. This sequence encodes CAWSVGFMGGVFTGELFF.

The rearrangement uses TRBV6-1 and TRBJ1-1; 7 bases are a match to TRBD1. Germline CDR1 MNHNS, CDR2 SASEGT. The CDR3 has 13 residues. Trimming cost V 6 bases and J 5 bases; bases outside gene matches: 6. The CDR3 bases are TGTGCCAGCAGCGCACAGGGGAGGACTGAAGCTTTCTTT. It translates to CASSAQGRTEAFF.

This clone was seen a few times. This chain joins TRBV20-1 and TRBJ1-1; possible D gene TRBD1, 5 bases. Germline V lookup: CDR1 DFQATT, CDR2 SNEGSKA (reference sequence). The length of the CDR3 is 11 residues. Here the CDR3 reads CMGVRQTEAFF. Here the CDR3 DNA reads TGCATGGGGGTGCGTCAAACTGAAGCTTTCTTT.

The rearrangement joins TRBV28 to TRBJ1-3; D is unresolved. The germline V gene encodes CDR1 MDHEN and CDR2 SYDVKM. Trimming cost V 2 bases and J 5 bases, with 1 base left between them. This CDR3 contains 11 residues. The CDR3 is CASSLRNTIYF. In nucleotides, the CDR3 is TGTGCCAGCAGTTTACGAAACACCATATATTTT.